These 20 T cell receptor beta chains originate from one sample sequenced in a study of blood T cell repertoires in COVID-19. Generated by immunoSEQ multiplex PCR, the TCRdb table keeps only in-frame clones and is missing some. The sample includes 350,000 to 450,000 clones, about 90% of them seen just once. Sequenced sample: peripheral blood. The receptors were sampled from a woman aged 55 to 70 with COVID-19, enrolled during active disease.

The chain employs TRBV9 and TRBJ1-2; TRBD1 aligns across 8 bases. The CDR3 sequence is 14 residues long. Germline assignment: CDR1 SGDLS and CDR2 YYNGEE. With 3 bases clipped from V and 4 bases from J, the junction kept 5 bases outside the gene matches. The CDR3 DNA sequence: TGTGCCAGCAGCGCTCAGGGGGCCGGCTATGGCTACACCTTC. It codes for CASSAQGAGYGYTF.

A single count supports this clone. The chain uses TRBV5-8 and TRBJ2-3; no clear D. CDR1 is SGHTS, CDR2 YDEGEE, per germline. This CDR3 is built from 16 residues. V lost 4 bases, J lost 2 bases, and 17 bases lay in between. Written as DNA, the CDR3 is TGTGCCAGCAGCCCCCGGGTCCACATACCCACAGATACGCAGTATTTT. It encodes CASSPRVHIPTDTQYF. Supplemented by reference TRBV5-8 and TRBJ2-3, the full variable domain reads EAGVTQSPTHLIKTRGQQATLRCSPISGHTSVYWYQQALGLGLQFLLWYDEGEERNRGNFPPRFSGRQFPNYSSELNVNALELEDSALYLCASSPRVHIPTDTQYFGPGTRLTVL.

The chain couples TRBV10-3 to TRBJ2-6; TRBD2 might be the D (6 bases). V was trimmed by 8 bases and J by 10 bases, leaving 15 bases between them. This CDR3 has 13 amino acids. Per the germline V gene, CDR1 is ENHRY and CDR2 is SYGVKD. This chain's CDR3 is CAIGGDSFNVLTF. The CDR3 bases are TGTGCCATCGGAGGGGACTCCTTTAACGTCCTGACTTTC.

The gene calls are TRBV27 and TRBJ2-7; a possible D gene is TRBD2 (6 bases). Trimming stripped 5 bases from V and 4 bases from J, with 15 bases between. This CDR3 comprises 14 residues. The germline V gene encodes CDR1 MNHEY and CDR2 SMNVEV (reference sequence). The CDR3 reads CASSAEGLEYEQYF. The CDR3 nucleotides are TGTGCCAGCAGTGCGGAGGGCCTGGAATACGAGCAGTACTTC.

In this sample, this clone turned up once. The chain couples TRBV5-4 to TRBJ2-3, with 10 positions matching TRBD1. Trimming removed 4 bases from V and 6 bases from J; junction bases left unmatched: 11. CDR1 and CDR2 from the germline V gene are SGHNT and YYREEE (reference sequence). This CDR3 has 16 amino acids. CDR3 sequence (DNA): TGTGCCAGCAGCCCAGGGACAGGGGAATTTTTGGATACGCAGTATTTT. Translating it yields CASSPGTGEFLDTQYF. Filled out from reference TRBV5-4 and TRBJ2-3, the complete variable domain reads ETGVTQSPTHLIKTRGQQVTLRCSSQSGHNTVSWYQQALGQGPQFIFQYYREEENGRGNFPPRFSGLQFPNYSSELNVNALELDDSALYLCASSPGTGEFLDTQYFGPGTRLTVL.

The chain uses TRBV3-1 (or the pseudogene TRBV3-2) and TRBJ2-6, with TRBD2 as a possible D gene (5 bases). Germline V gene data show CDR1 as LGHDT and CDR2 as YNNKEL (reference sequence). V lost 5 bases, J lost 2 bases, and 16 bases lay in between. This CDR3 has 17 residues. The DNA for the CDR3 is TGTGCCAGCAGCTTACGGTGGGTGGGAGCTGGGGCCAACGTCCTGACTTTC. It yields the protein CASSLRWVGAGANVLTF.

The chain links TRBV6-5 to TRBJ1-2; tentatively, D is TRBD1 (5 bases). V lost 8 bases, J lost 6 bases, and 16 bases lay in between. Germline values: CDR1 MNHEY, CDR2 SVGAGI. The CDR3 has 13 residues. The CDR3 protein is CASSEGRWNGYTF. The CDR3 nucleotides are TGTGCCAGCTCGGAGGGGAGGTGGAATGGCTACACCTTC.

The genes are TRBV9 and TRBJ2-2; TRBD1 agrees at 12 bases. The V gene's germline CDR1 is SGDLS and CDR2 YYNGEE. This CDR3 comprises 17 residues. The V and J ends lost 5 bases and 6 bases, in that order; junction bases with no gene match: 11. The CDR3 loop is CASSGGQGAHSAGELFF. CDR3 in DNA: TGTGCCAGCAGTGGGGGACAGGGGGCTCATAGTGCCGGGGAGCTGTTTTTT.

The V and J genes are TRBV2 and TRBJ1-4, with TRBD1 matching over 10 bases. This CDR3 region has 15 residues. Germline CDR1 reads SNHLY; CDR2 reads FYNNEI. V lost 8 bases to trimming and J lost 4 bases; unmatched junction nucleotides: 7. The CDR3 region is CASRDRGFLNEKLFF. In nucleotides, the CDR3 is TGTGCCAGCCGGGACAGGGGCTTTCTTAATGAAAAACTGTTTTTT.

Only a few counts were recorded for this clone. This chain joins TRBV19 and TRBJ1-5, with 7 bases lining up with TRBD1. The junction had 12 bases not matched to a gene; V was cut back by 11 bases and J by 5 bases. CDR3 length: 14 residues. Germline V gives CDR1 LNHDA, CDR2 SQIVND (reference sequence). The CDR3 reads CASSSGGGHQPQHF. CDR3 coding DNA: TGTGCCTCCTCGTCAGGGGGTGGTCATCAGCCCCAGCATTTT.

The chain is built from TRBV7-9 and TRBJ1-5; D is unclear. With 1 base removed from V and 2 bases from J, the gap between germline ends came to 12 bases. The CDR3 sequence is 16 residues long. Germline-derived CDR1 and CDR2 are SEHNR and FQNEAQ (reference sequence). CDR3 nucleotides: TGTGCCAGCAGCTTAGGCTCCGGGTCCGGCAATCAGCCCCAGCATTTT. Its translation is CASSLGSGSGNQPQHF.

This chain uses TRBV5-8 with TRBJ2-4; D unresolved. V was pared by 4 bases and J by 6 bases, with 14 bases between. Germline-derived CDR1 and CDR2 are SGHTS and YDEGEE. The CDR3 consists of 14 residues. The CDR3: CASSRGKALNIQYF. CDR3 bases: TGTGCCAGCAGCCGCGGAAAGGCTTTAAACATTCAGTACTTC. Full variable domain (outside the CDR3, taken from reference TRBV5-8 and TRBJ2-4): EAGVTQSPTHLIKTRGQQATLRCSPISGHTSVYWYQQALGLGLQFLLWYDEGEERNRGNFPPRFSGRQFPNYSSELNVNALELEDSALYLCASSRGKALNIQYFGAGTRLSVL.

The rearrangement joins TRBV28 to TRBJ2-4; D may be TRBD2 (6 bases). The V end lost 2 bases, the J end lost 5 bases, and 13 bases lay between the germline ends. Looked up from germline, CDR1 is MDHEN and CDR2 is SYDVKM. This CDR3 is built from 15 residues. DNA for the CDR3: TGTGCCAGCAGTTTACCCGGGAGTAGTGAAAACATTCAGTACTTC. Its translation: CASSLPGSSENIQYF.

This clone was counted once. A junction boundary mismatches the germline segment, possibly from a read error. The gene calls are TRBV5-6 and TRBJ1-2; D might be TRBD1 (5 bases). The germline V gene encodes CDR1 SGHDT and CDR2 YYEEEE. The CDR3 loop spans 15 amino acids. The CDR3 DNA is TGTGCCAGCAGCCCCTACGCGACAGTTAACTATGGCCACACCTTC. This sequence encodes CASSPYATVNYGHTF.

V is TRBV5-6 and J is TRBJ1-5; D gene uncertain. V shed 2 bases and J shed 0 bases, with 3 bases lying between them. The germline CDR1 and CDR2 sequences are SGHDT and YYEEEE. The CDR3 has 13 amino acids. CDR3 sequence reads: CASSLASNQPQHF. The CDR3 DNA follows: TGTGCCAGCAGCTTAGCTAGCAATCAGCCCCAGCATTTT.

This chain connects TRBV5-8 to TRBJ1-5; D may be TRBD1 (5 bases). Trimming shortened V by 4 bases and J by 9 bases, and 14 bases separated the two germline ends. Germline loops: CDR1 SGHTS, CDR2 YDEGEE. CDR3 length equals 13 residues. The CDR3: CASSRGAPGPQHF. The DNA for the CDR3 is TGTGCCAGCAGCCGCGGGGCCCCAGGGCCCCAGCATTTT.

A few counts support this clone. The V gene is TRBV2, the J gene TRBJ1-6; a weak D match, TRBD1 (5 bases). Trimming left V 10 bases short and J 8 bases short, with 21 bases between. CDR1 SNHLY and CDR2 FYNNEI come from the germline V gene. This CDR3 has 15 amino acids. The CDR3 sequence is CATLQRAGRDSPLHF. Written as DNA, the CDR3 is TGTGCCACCCTCCAGAGAGCAGGGAGGGATTCACCCCTCCACTTT. The full variable domain, in which reference TRBV2 and TRBJ1-6 provide the parts outside the CDR3, is EPEVTQTPSHQVTQMGQEVILRCVPISNHLYFYWYRQILGQKVEFLVSFYNNEISEKSEIFDDQFSVERPDGSNFTLKIRSTKLEDSAMYFCATLQRAGRDSPLHFGNGTRLTVT.

The chain recombines TRBV5-1 with TRBJ1-1; D perhaps matches TRBD1 (6 bases). The V end lost 9 bases, the J end lost 7 bases, and 19 bases lay between the germline ends. The CDR3 runs 13 residues. Germline CDR1 and CDR2: SGHRS and YFSETQ. CDR3 sequence reads: CATYEQGGNEAFF. The CDR3 DNA is TGCGCCACTTACGAACAGGGCGGAAATGAAGCTTTCTTT.

This chain links TRBV7-2 with TRBJ1-2, with D unclear. Germline loops: CDR1 SGHTA, CDR2 FQGNSA. The CDR3 runs to 13 residues. Trimming cost V 5 bases and J 0 bases, with 7 bases left between them. Here the CDR3 DNA reads TGTGCCAGCAGCCAAATAGCTAACTATGGCTACACCTTC. It is translated as CASSQIANYGYTF.

The CDR3 protein is CASSPRGGGATETQYF. The CDR3 coding sequence is TGTGCCAGCAGCCCGAGGGGCGGGGGGGCTACGGAGACCCAGTACTTC. The chain recombines TRBV7-8 with TRBJ2-5, with 9 nucleotides matching TRBD2. V was pared by 5 bases and J by 5 bases, with 12 bases of the junction left unmatched. CDR1 and CDR2 (germline): SGHVS, FQNEAQ. This CDR3 contains 16 residues.